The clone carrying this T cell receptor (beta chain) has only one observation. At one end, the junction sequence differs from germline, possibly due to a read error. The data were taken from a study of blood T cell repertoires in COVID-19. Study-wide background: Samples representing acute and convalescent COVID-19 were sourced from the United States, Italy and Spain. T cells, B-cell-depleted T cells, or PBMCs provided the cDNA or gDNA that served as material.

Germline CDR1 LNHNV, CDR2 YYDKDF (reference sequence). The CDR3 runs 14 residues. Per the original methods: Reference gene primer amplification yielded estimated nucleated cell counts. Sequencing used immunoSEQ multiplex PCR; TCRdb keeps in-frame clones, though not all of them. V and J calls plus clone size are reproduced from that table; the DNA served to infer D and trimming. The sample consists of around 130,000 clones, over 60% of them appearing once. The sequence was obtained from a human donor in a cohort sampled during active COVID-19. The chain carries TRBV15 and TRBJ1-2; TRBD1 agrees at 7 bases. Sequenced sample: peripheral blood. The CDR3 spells CATSRDRRDRLADF. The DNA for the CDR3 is TGTGCCACCAGCAGAGATAGGAGGGACAGACTGGCCGACTTC. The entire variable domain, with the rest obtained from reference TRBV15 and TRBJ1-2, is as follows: DAMVIQNPRYQVTQFGKPVTLSCSQTLNHNVMYWYQQKSSQAPKLLFHYYDKDFNNEADTPDNFQSRRPNTSFCFLDIRSPGLGDTAMYLCATSRDRRDRLADFGSGTRLTVV.